The rows below give T cell receptor beta chains drawn from one sample of a study of blood T cell repertoires in COVID-19. Generated by immunoSEQ multiplex PCR, the TCRdb table keeps only in-frame clones and is missing some. Here the sample spans over 200,000 clones, approximately 85% being singletons. Sequences were obtained from peripheral blood. The receptors here all came from a human donor in a cohort sampled during active COVID-19. Each CDR3 is given with its conserved first and last residue. A D gene is named only where the DNA matches it firmly. Clone size is not always given. Where it is, it says once, few, many or a class for expanded clones.

length: 15
D: -
J: TRBJ1-5
V: TRBV10-3
size: -
CDR3: CAISSNRAGNQPQHF
DNA: TGTGCCATCAGTTCTAACAGGGCTGGCAATCAGCCCCAGCATTTT

length: 14
D: -
J: TRBJ1-2
V: TRBV19
size: -
CDR3: CASSISAGNYGYTF
DNA: TGTGCCAGTAGTATTTCTGCCGGGAACTATGGCTACACCTTC

length: 19
D: TRBD2
J: TRBJ2-3
V: TRBV4-3
size: -
CDR3: CASSQVFPGLAESTDTQYF
DNA: TGCGCCAGCAGCCAAGTTTTTCCGGGACTAGCGGAGAGCACAGATACGCAGTATTTT

length: 17
D: -
J: TRBJ1-2
V: TRBV28
size: -
CDR3: CASSSRTLSDSSNGYTF
DNA: TGTGCCAGCAGTTCCCGAACCCTCTCGGACAGTTCCAATGGCTACACCTTC

length: 15
D: TRBD1
J: TRBJ1-2
V: TRBV4-1
size: few
CDR3: CASSQATGGNYGYTF
DNA: TGCGCCAGCAGCCAAGCGACAGGGGGGAACTATGGCTACACCTTC

length: 17
D: -
J: TRBJ1-5
V: TRBV19
size: -
CDR3: CASSAADSFYSNQPQHF
DNA: TGTGCCAGTAGCGCTGCGGACAGCTTCTATAGCAATCAGCCCCAGCATTTT

length: 20
D: TRBD1
J: TRBJ2-6
V: TRBV4-1
size: -
CDR3: CASSQPLMTGGGFGANVLTF
DNA: TGCGCCAGCAGCCAACCCCTAATGACAGGGGGCGGATTTGGGGCCAACGTCCTGACTTTC

length: 13
D: -
J: TRBJ2-1
V: TRBV6-6
size: -
CDR3: CASSSGLISEQFF
DNA: TGTGCCAGCAGTTCCGGACTTATAAGTGAGCAGTTCTTC

length: 14
D: -
J: TRBJ2-7
V: TRBV7-2
size: -
CDR3: CASSYAIGSYEQYF
DNA: TGTGCCAGCAGTTACGCCATCGGGTCCTACGAGCAGTACTTC

length: 18
D: TRBD1
J: TRBJ1-2
V: TRBV15
size: -
CDR3: CATSRGGQGGTPPGGYTF
DNA: TGTGCCACCAGCAGAGGGGGACAGGGGGGAACACCCCCTGGAGGCTACACCTTC

length: 14
D: TRBD2
J: TRBJ2-5
V: TRBV6-5
size: -
CDR3: CASSFSGSQETQYF
DNA: TGTGCCAGCAGTTTTAGCGGGAGCCAAGAGACCCAGTACTTC

length: 17
D: TRBD1
J: TRBJ1-5
V: TRBV30
size: -
CDR3: CAWSRDRTSDSNQPQHF
DNA: TGTGCCTGGAGCCGGGACAGAACTTCTGATAGCAATCAGCCCCAGCATTTT

length: 15
D: TRBD1
J: TRBJ1-1
V: TRBV27
size: -
CDR3: CASRTPGQGIAEAFF
DNA: TGTGCCAGCAGGACCCCGGGACAGGGAATAGCTGAAGCTTTCTTT